The 6 T cell receptor beta chains given below trace back to one sample, sequenced in a study of blood T cell repertoires in COVID-19 (dated by TCRdb to 2018 to 2021). The method behind the library was the immunoSEQ multiplex PCR assay. TCRdb limited this immuneACCESS table to in-frame rearrangements with V and J called. A share of clones is missing; checked studies link under half to unresolved V genes, and the rest is unexplained. The sample contains under 350,000 clones, roughly 86% of them found a single time. The top ten clones comprise roughly 4% of the sample. The source material was peripheral blood. The receptor source for this set is a man between 18 and 35 years old with active or convalescent COVID-19.

The gene calls are TRBV6-5 and TRBJ2-7; D remains unclear. This CDR3 is built from 11 residues. Trimming stripped 6 bases from V and 5 bases from J, with 8 bases between. Germline V gene sequence: CDR1 MNHEY, CDR2 SVGAGI. DNA for the CDR3: TGTGCCAGCAGCGCCCGGGACGAGCAGTACTTC. Protein product: CASSARDEQYF.

The gene calls are TRBV11-2 and TRBJ2-7; tentatively, D is TRBD2 (6 bases). Germline assignment: CDR1 SGHAT and CDR2 FQNNGV. The CDR3 runs to 14 residues. The germline V and J ends were trimmed by 5 bases and 2 bases, with 13 bases remaining between them. Written as DNA, the CDR3 is TGTGCCAGCAGCCTCGGGGGTCCGGCCTACGAGCAGTACTTC. It translates to CASSLGGPAYEQYF.

This clone was found once. The V and J genes are TRBV2 and TRBJ1-5; TRBD1 agrees at 7 bases. V lost 5 bases to trimming and J lost 4 bases; unmatched junction nucleotides: 5. The CDR3 length is 14 residues. Looked up from germline, CDR1 is SNHLY and CDR2 is FYNNEI. CDR3 in amino acids: CASSQTGNNQPQHF. CDR3 coding DNA: TGTGCCAGCAGTCAGACAGGGAATAATCAGCCCCAGCATTTT.

The chain recombines TRBV30 with TRBJ1-2, with 7 bases aligning to TRBD1. This CDR3 spans 13 amino acids. The junction had 9 bases not matched to a gene; V was cut back by 3 bases and J by 8 bases. Germline V gene lookup returns CDR1 GTSNPN and CDR2 SVGIG (reference sequence). The CDR3 protein is CAWSTGAMGGYTF. CDR3 sequence (DNA): TGTGCCTGGAGCACAGGGGCAATGGGGGGCTACACCTTC.

The genes are TRBV10-3 and TRBJ1-5; TRBD1 is a possible D gene (5 bases). This CDR3 contains 13 residues. Germline V gives CDR1 ENHRY, CDR2 SYGVKD. V was trimmed by 10 bases and J by 0 bases, leaving 10 bases between them. The CDR3 protein is CATGTNSNQPQHF. As DNA, the CDR3 is TGTGCCACGGGGACTAATAGCAATCAGCCCCAGCATTTT.

V and J are TRBV6-1 and TRBJ2-1; 8 bases fit TRBD1. Per the germline V gene, CDR1 is MNHNS and CDR2 is SASEGT. This CDR3 spans 15 amino acids. The junction had 5 bases not matched to a gene; V was cut back by 2 bases and J by 5 bases. The CDR3 loop reads CASSEYRTGNNEQFF. The CDR3, as DNA: TGTGCCAGCAGTGAATATAGGACAGGGAACAATGAGCAGTTCTTC.